This record looks at one TCR beta chain sequence and its context. Germline V CDR1 and CDR2: SEHNR, FQNEAQ (reference sequence). V was clipped by 5 bases and J by 4 bases, with 9 bases between them. The CDR3 is made up of 13 amino acids. The data were obtained in a study of T cells in Graves' hyperthyroidism and ophthalmopathy. RNA transcripts were the template for amplifying TCR beta CDR3 regions. The TCR CDR3 was amplified in a first-round RT-PCR using the HTBI primer set. Each CDR3 protein is one row after TCRdb ran MiXCR on the multiplex PCR reads. The sample lists approximately 870,000 distinct CDR3 sequences; 38% were seen once.

This TCR was sampled from a man between 18 and 35 years old with Graves' hyperthyroidism. This chain uses TRBV7-9 with TRBJ1-3; a weak D match, TRBD1 (5 bases). What was sequenced was blood. CDR3 nucleotides: TGTGCCAGCAGCCGGGGACTGGGAAACACCATATATTTT. This sequence encodes CASSRGLGNTIYF.